What follows is one TCR beta chain and its context. Each CDR3 protein is one row after TCRdb ran MiXCR on the PCR reads. The sample contains 10,000 to 12,000 distinct CDR3 sequences, less than 30% of which appear only once. CDR1 MGHDK and CDR2 SYGVNS come from the germline V gene. The CDR3 is made up of 14 amino acids. The V gene end was trimmed by 6 bases and the J gene end by 3 bases; junction bases not matched to a gene: 2. The data derive from a study of immune characterization of retroperitoneal liposarcoma. This chain links TRBV25-1 with TRBJ2-2; the match to TRBD1 covers 9 bases. Sequencing used tumor tissue. The sequence was obtained from a male donor with retroperitoneal liposarcoma. CDR3 sequence reads: CASSDRGDTGELFF. The CDR3 DNA follows: TGTGCCAGCAGCGACAGGGGGGACACCGGGGAGCTGTTTTTT.